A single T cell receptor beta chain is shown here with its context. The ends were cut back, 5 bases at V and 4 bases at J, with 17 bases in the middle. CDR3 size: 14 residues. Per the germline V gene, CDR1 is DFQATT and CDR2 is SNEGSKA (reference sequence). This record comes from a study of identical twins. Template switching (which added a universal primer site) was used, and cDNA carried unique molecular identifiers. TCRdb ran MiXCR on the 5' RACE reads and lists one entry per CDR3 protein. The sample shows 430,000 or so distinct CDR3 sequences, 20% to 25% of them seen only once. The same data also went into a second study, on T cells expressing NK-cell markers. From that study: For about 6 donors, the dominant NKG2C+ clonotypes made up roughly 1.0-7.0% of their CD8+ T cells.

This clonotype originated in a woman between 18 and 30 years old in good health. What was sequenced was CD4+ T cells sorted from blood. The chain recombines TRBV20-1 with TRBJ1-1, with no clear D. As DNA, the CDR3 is TGCAGTGCTGGCAGGACGGGCACTGGCACTGAAGCTTTCTTT. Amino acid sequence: CSAGRTGTGTEAFF.